This TCR beta chain was sequenced for a study of blood T cell repertoires in COVID-19. Study-level information: Acute and convalescent COVID-19 samples came from the United States, Italy and Spain.

The authors' processing: Scientists estimated how many nucleated cells there were by amplifying reference gene primers. Repertoires were generated with immunoSEQ multiplex PCR, while TCRdb's copy carries only in-frame clones and drops some. V, J and clone size derive from that table, while D and trimming were established from the DNA sequence. The repertoire includes 45,000 to 60,000 clones, roughly 86% of them detected once, and more than 8% sits in the top ten. V lost 4 bases, J lost 0 bases, and 2 bases stayed unmatched. This CDR3 comprises 15 residues. In germline, CDR1 is SGHRS, CDR2 YFSETQ. This chain links TRBV5-1 with TRBJ2-1; 9 nucleotides match TRBD2. The specimen sequenced was peripheral blood. The clonotype was recovered from a woman of 80 years or more with acute or convalescent COVID-19. The CDR3 spells CASSRTSASYNEQFF. CDR3 nucleotides: TGCGCCAGCAGCAGGACTAGCGCCTCCTACAATGAGCAGTTCTTC.